This TCR beta chain was obtained from a study of neurological immune-mediated disorders. Points from the study as a whole: HTLV-1-associated myelopathy led in TCR clonal expansion, while multiple sclerosis ranked lowest, below healthy controls.

The authors made cDNA by 5'RACE with 10-nucleotide random UMIs. One entry per CDR3 protein, called by TCRdb with MiXCR from the 5' RACE reads. Counted here are about 38,000 distinct CDR3 sequences, more than 4.5% occurring once; the ten biggest clones make up roughly 9%. This CDR3 contains 14 residues. CDR1 SGHTA and CDR2 FQGNSA come from the germline V gene. Trimming shortened V by 5 bases and J by 3 bases, and 12 bases separated the two germline ends. Healthy controls comprised blood bank volunteers in Maryland, USA. The cells used in sorted libraries, CD4+ or CD8+ T cells, numbered 1 million. In this sample, this clonotype turned up once. Its antigen remains unknown.

This chain links TRBV7-2 with TRBJ2-3; weak D call: TRBD2 (5 bases). The TCR sequence derives from a man aged 18-30 years in good health. The source material was CD4+ T cells from blood. The chain's CDR3 is CASSTSFGTDTQYF. DNA of the CDR3: TGTGCCAGCAGCACTAGTTTTGGGACAGATACGCAGTATTTT.